These 30 T cell receptor beta chains came from one sample sequenced in a study of blood T cell repertoires in COVID-19 (TCRdb year 2020). To prepare the library, the immunoSEQ multiplex PCR assay was applied. Entries here come from immuneACCESS through TCRdb and include only in-frame sequences with V and J called. Some clones fail to appear in such tables; in the studies checked, an unresolved V gene covers under half of the shortfall, and the cause of the remainder is unknown. This sample holds approximately 530,000 clones; 70% to 90% were observed only once. Together, the top ten hold 7.5% to 9% of the sample. Sequencing used peripheral blood. The receptors come from a woman between 45 and 60 years old with COVID-19, enrolled during active disease.

The CDR3 reads CASTTTGRTEAFF. Written as DNA, the CDR3 is TGTGCCAGCACCACTACAGGGCGAACTGAAGCTTTCTTT. The chain joins TRBV6-6 to TRBJ1-1, with D perhaps matching TRBD1 (6 bases). The germline V and J ends were trimmed by 7 bases and 5 bases, with 14 bases remaining between them. CDR1 is MNHNY, CDR2 SVGAGI, per germline (reference sequence). The CDR3 has 13 amino acids.

This chain uses TRBV2 with TRBJ2-6; 8 bases align to TRBD1. The CDR3 has 15 amino acids. Germline V gives CDR1 SNHLY, CDR2 FYNNEI. The V segment lost 6 bases and the J segment 1 base; nucleotides outside the gene matches: 2. CDR3 sequence (DNA): TGTGCCAGCAGCCGGGACAGGTCTGGGGCCAACGTCCTGACTTTC. Its translation: CASSRDRSGANVLTF.

The genes are TRBV5-6 and TRBJ1-6; a possible D gene is TRBD1 (5 bases). The CDR3 loop spans 13 amino acids. Germline V gene sequence: CDR1 SGHDT, CDR2 YYEEEE. V was trimmed by 5 bases and J by 9 bases, leaving 12 bases between them. The CDR3 coding sequence is TGTGCCAGCAGTCAGGGTGCCCCTTCACCCCTCCACTTT. It specifies CASSQGAPSPLHF. Drawing the rest from reference TRBV5-6 and TRBJ1-6, the complete variable domain is DAGVTQSPTHLIKTRGQQVTLRCSPKSGHDTVSWYQQALGQGPQFIFQYYEEEERQRGNFPDRFSGHQFPNYSSELNVNALLLGDSALYLCASSQGAPSPLHFGNGTRLTVT.

V gene TRBV30 combines with J gene TRBJ1-3; D remains unclear. This CDR3 contains 12 residues. V gave up 4 bases and J gave up 2 bases, with 6 bases separating them. Germline-derived CDR1 and CDR2 are GTSNPN and SVGIG (reference sequence). The CDR3 here is CAWTSTGNTIYF. The CDR3 DNA reads as TGTGCCTGGACTAGTACTGGAAACACCATATATTTT.

The chain recombines TRBV2 with TRBJ1-6; D gene unclear. V gave up 1 base and J gave up 0 bases, with 7 bases separating them. Germline values: CDR1 SNHLY, CDR2 FYNNEI. CDR3 size: 16 residues. The CDR3 protein is CASSEENSSYNSPLHF. The CDR3 coding sequence is TGTGCCAGCAGTGAAGAAAACAGCTCCTATAATTCACCCCTCCACTTT.

V is TRBV2 and J is TRBJ2-6; tentative D call: TRBD2 (6 bases). The germline V gene encodes CDR1 SNHLY and CDR2 FYNNEI. The V end lost 7 bases, the J end lost 0 bases, and 16 bases lay between the germline ends. The CDR3 is 17 residues long. CDR3 in DNA: TGTGCCAGCAAGGGTGAGCGGGTGAGCTCTGGGGCCAACGTCCTGACTTTC. Protein: CASKGERVSSGANVLTF.

V is TRBV2 and J is TRBJ1-5; D gene ambiguous. The V gene's germline CDR1 is SNHLY and CDR2 FYNNEI. This CDR3 is 14 amino acids long. Trimming removed 4 bases from V and 5 bases from J, with 12 bases in between. The CDR3 reads CASSAEGSHQPQHF. As DNA, the CDR3 is TGTGCCAGCAGTGCGGAGGGATCGCATCAGCCCCAGCATTTT. The full variable domain, with the rest looked up from reference TRBV2 and TRBJ1-5, is EPEVTQTPSHQVTQMGQEVILRCVPISNHLYFYWYRQILGQKVEFLVSFYNNEISEKSEIFDDQFSVERPDGSNFTLKIRSTKLEDSAMYFCASSAEGSHQPQHFGDGTRLSIL.

The J gene is TRBJ1-2, the V gene TRBV2, with 11 positions matching TRBD1. V dropped 0 bases and J dropped 8; count of bases not matched to a gene: 14. The germline CDR1 and CDR2 sequences are SNHLY and FYNNEI. This CDR3 comprises 18 residues. This CDR3 is CASSEALTGQGARGGYTF. CDR3 bases: TGTGCCAGCAGTGAAGCCCTCACAGGACAGGGGGCCCGCGGAGGCTACACCTTC.

This clone was seen once. The chain has TRBV5-1 and TRBJ2-4; tentatively, D is TRBD1 (5 bases). Trimming left V 9 bases short and J 4 bases short, with 8 bases between. The germline CDR1 and CDR2 sequences are SGHRS and YFSETQ. The length of the CDR3 is 11 residues. The CDR3 coding sequence is TGCGCCAAGACAGCTAAAAACATTCAGTACTTC. Amino acids: CAKTAKNIQYF.

The chain uses TRBV15 and TRBJ2-3; D is ambiguous. This CDR3 has 15 residues. Per germline, CDR1 LNHNV and CDR2 YYDKDF (reference sequence). Trimming took 2 bases from V and 2 from J, leaving 11 bases between them. The chain's CDR3 is CATSRLSGFTDTQYF. For the CDR3, the DNA is TGTGCCACCAGCAGACTCTCAGGCTTCACAGATACGCAGTATTTT. The full variable domain, with the rest looked up from reference TRBV15 and TRBJ2-3, is DAMVIQNPRYQVTQFGKPVTLSCSQTLNHNVMYWYQQKSSQAPKLLFHYYDKDFNNEADTPDNFQSRRPNTSFCFLDIRSPGLGDTAMYLCATSRLSGFTDTQYFGPGTRLTVL.

The V gene is TRBV7-9, the J gene TRBJ1-2; 9 nucleotides align to TRBD1. The CDR3 has 15 amino acids. V trimming: 1 base; J trimming: 7 bases; junction bases outside the gene matches: 7. The germline V gene has CDR1 SEHNR and CDR2 FQNEAQ (reference sequence). The CDR3 sequence: CASSLGGTGSSGYTF. The CDR3 DNA is TGTGCCAGCAGCTTAGGGGGGACAGGGAGTAGTGGCTACACCTTC.

This clone was detected once. The rearrangement joins TRBV28 to TRBJ2-1; D call uncertain. V gave up 2 bases and J gave up 0 bases, with 14 bases separating them. Germline CDR1 and CDR2: MDHEN and SYDVKM. The CDR3 runs 17 residues. CDR3 loop: CASSLNPAVGSYNEQFF. The CDR3 DNA is TGTGCCAGCAGTTTAAATCCCGCAGTTGGCTCCTACAATGAGCAGTTCTTC.

The chain carries TRBV20-1 and TRBJ1-1; 9 nucleotides match TRBD1. Germline values: CDR1 DFQATT, CDR2 SNEGSKA (reference sequence). J was trimmed by 11 bases and V by 6 bases; bases with no gene match: 7. The CDR3 runs 11 residues. CDR3 protein: CSAPNRGRAFF. Here the CDR3 DNA reads TGCAGTGCCCCAAACAGGGGGCGGGCTTTCTTT.

CDR3 in DNA: TGTGCCAGCAGCTTAGTATACATTTCCAAAAACATTCAGTACTTC. Translation: CASSLVYISKNIQYF. The V call is TRBV7-2, the J call TRBJ2-4, with D hard to call. This CDR3 spans 15 amino acids. CDR1 and CDR2 (germline): SGHTA, FQGNSA. V shed 1 base and J shed 2 bases, with 9 bases lying between them. Variable domain in full (rest from reference TRBV7-2 and TRBJ2-4): GAGVSQSPSNKVTEKGKDVELRCDPISGHTALYWYRQSLGQGLEFLIYFQGNSAPDKSGLPSDRFSAERTGGSVSTLTIQRTQQEDSAVYLCASSLVYISKNIQYFGAGTRLSVL.

V is TRBV7-9 and J is TRBJ1-1; 7 nucleotides agree with TRBD1. The CDR3 is 16 amino acids. The V gene end was trimmed by 5 bases and the J gene end by 2 bases; junction bases not matched to a gene: 11. The germline CDR1 and CDR2 sequences are SEHNR and FQNEAQ (reference sequence). The CDR3 bases are TGTGCCAGCAGCAATCACCCGGGACAGCTCAACACTGAAGCTTTCTTT. Its translation: CASSNHPGQLNTEAFF. Full variable domain (rest looked up from reference TRBV7-9 and TRBJ1-1): DTGVSQNPRHKITKRGQNVTFRCDPISEHNRLYWYRQTLGQGPEFLTYFQNEAQLEKSRLLSDRFSAERPKGSFSTLEIQRTEQGDSAMYLCASSNHPGQLNTEAFFGQGTRLTVV.

The chain carries TRBV7-9 and TRBJ1-4; 8 bases are a match to TRBD1. Germline CDR1 SEHNR, CDR2 FQNEAQ (reference sequence). CDR3 length equals 16 residues. The V and J ends lost 4 bases and 6 bases, in that order; junction bases with no gene match: 10. The DNA of the CDR3 is TGTGCCAGCAGCTCTGGAGATGCAGGGGGCGATGAAAAACTGTTTTTT. Its protein product is CASSSGDAGGDEKLFF. Combining the CDR3 with reference TRBV7-9 and TRBJ1-4 gives the whole variable domain DTGVSQNPRHKITKRGQNVTFRCDPISEHNRLYWYRQTLGQGPEFLTYFQNEAQLEKSRLLSDRFSAERPKGSFSTLEIQRTEQGDSAMYLCASSSGDAGGDEKLFFGSGTQLSVL.

The chain uses TRBV12-5 and TRBJ2-5, with D perhaps matching TRBD2 (5 bases). V lost 4 bases to trimming and J lost 6 bases, with 12 bases between them. This CDR3 region has 13 residues. Per the germline V gene, CDR1 is LGHNT and CDR2 is FRNRAP. CDR3 DNA: TGTGCTAGTGGTTCCGGGGTATTGAAGACCCAGTACTTC. Amino acids: CASGSGVLKTQYF.

The chain uses TRBV11-2 and TRBJ2-1, with 7 bases matching TRBD2. The CDR3 contains 15 residues. V lost 6 bases, J lost 6 bases, and 11 bases stayed unmatched. CDR1 SGHAT and CDR2 FQNNGV come from the germline V gene. The CDR3 loop reads CASSLLAMAGNEQFF. In DNA form, the CDR3 reads TGTGCCAGCAGTCTACTAGCGATGGCTGGCAATGAGCAGTTCTTC. Drawing the rest from reference TRBV11-2 and TRBJ2-1, the complete variable domain is EAGVAQSPRYKIIEKRQSVAFWCNPISGHATLYWYQQILGQGPKLLIQFQNNGVVDDSQLPKDRFSAERLKGVDSTLKIQPAKLEDSAVYLCASSLLAMAGNEQFFGPGTRLTVL.

CDR3 residues: CASRSNRGTNTEAFF. The CDR3, as DNA: TGTGCCAGCAGATCAAACAGGGGAACGAACACTGAAGCTTTCTTT. The chain joins TRBV6-5 to TRBJ1-1; TRBD1 matches 7 bases. From germline, CDR1 is MNHEY and CDR2 SVGAGI. The CDR3 spans 15 residues. The ends lost 6 bases at V and 1 base at J; junction bases unmatched: 8.

The V call is TRBV5-4, the J call TRBJ1-3, with TRBD1 matching 7 bases. V shed 3 bases and J 5 bases; nucleotides not matched to a gene: 17. Germline V gives CDR1 SGHNT, CDR2 YYREEE (reference sequence). This CDR3 contains 18 residues. The CDR3 sequence is CASSYDPTTGEDRNTIYF. The CDR3 nucleotides are TGTGCCAGCAGCTATGACCCCACAACAGGGGAGGACCGAAACACCATATATTTT.

The chain employs TRBV3-1 (or the pseudogene TRBV3-2) and TRBJ1-5; D remains unclear. Between the trimmed V and J ends, which lost 3 bases and 5 bases, there was a span of 8 bases. CDR1 and CDR2 from the germline V gene are LGHDT and YNNKEL (reference sequence). This CDR3 is 13 amino acids long. CDR3: CASSQEGDQPQHF. The CDR3 DNA follows: TGTGCCAGCAGCCAGGAGGGTGATCAGCCCCAGCATTTT.

This chain uses TRBV5-1 with TRBJ2-2; tentatively, D is TRBD1 (5 bases). Trimming took off 3 bases at V and 2 bases at J, with 14 bases between the two ends. This CDR3 spans 16 amino acids. The germline V gene encodes CDR1 SGHRS and CDR2 YFSETQ. The CDR3 DNA follows: TGCGCCAGCAGCTCCTCGGGCCAGGGAAACACCGGGGAGCTGTTTTTT. As protein: CASSSSGQGNTGELFF.

As for this clone: The same CDR3 can be traced to other DNA sequences in this sample. The J gene is TRBJ1-1, the V gene TRBV12-3 or TRBV12-4, with 7 bases identical to TRBD1. Trimming removed 4 bases from V and 2 bases from J; junction bases left unmatched: 1. This CDR3 has 13 amino acids. As DNA, the CDR3 is TGTGCCAGCAGTTGGGACAGAAACACTGAAGCTTTCTTT. Amino acid sequence: CASSWDRNTEAFF.

This sequence joins TRBV30 and TRBJ2-7; no clear D. This CDR3 comprises 12 residues. Trimming pared 0 bases from V and 0 bases from J, leaving 3 bases between. In germline, CDR1 is GTSNPN, CDR2 SVGIG (reference sequence). This CDR3 reads CAWSVRSYEQYF. Written as DNA, the CDR3 is TGTGCCTGGAGTGTTCGCTCCTACGAGCAGTACTTC. The full variable domain, its missing parts supplied by reference TRBV30 and TRBJ2-7, is SQTIHQWPATLVQPVGSPLSLECTVEGTSNPNLYWYRQAAGRGLQLLFYSVGIGQISSEVPQNLSASRPQDRQFILSSKKLLLSDSGFYLCAWSVRSYEQYFGPGTRLTVT.

The V gene is TRBV5-1, the J gene TRBJ2-1; 7 nucleotides line up with TRBD1. After removal of 5 bases from V and 3 bases from J, the junction contained 5 bases not matched to a gene. Germline CDR1 reads SGHRS; CDR2 reads YFSETQ. The CDR3 length is 14 residues. The CDR3 is CASRINRGYNEQFF. The CDR3 DNA sequence: TGCGCCAGCAGGATAAACAGGGGCTACAATGAGCAGTTCTTC.

The chain combines TRBV5-1 with TRBJ1-4, with D perhaps TRBD1 (6 bases). Germline V gene sequence: CDR1 SGHRS, CDR2 YFSETQ. The CDR3 runs 16 residues. V shed 4 bases and J shed 0 bases, with 13 bases lying between them. The CDR3 DNA reads as TGCGCCAGCAGCGACCCGGGACATGCAACTAATGAAAAACTGTTTTTT. This encodes CASSDPGHATNEKLFF.

This clone has a single count. CDR3 loop: CASSPDSRNTEAFF. In nucleotides, the CDR3 is TGTGCCAGCAGTCCAGACAGTCGGAACACTGAAGCTTTCTTT. The V gene is TRBV6-6, the J gene TRBJ1-1; possible D gene TRBD1, 5 bases. Germline CDR1 reads MNHNY; CDR2 reads SVGAGI (reference sequence). This CDR3 comprises 14 residues. The germline V and J ends were trimmed by 5 bases and 1 base, with 11 bases remaining between them.

The chain joins TRBV9 to TRBJ1-1, with D unresolved. Germline V gives CDR1 SGDLS, CDR2 YYNGEE. Trimming pared 4 bases from V and 1 base from J, leaving 11 bases between. This CDR3 region has 14 residues. The CDR3 coding sequence is TGTGCCAGCAGCCCCCTGGCGGGGAACACTGAAGCTTTCTTT. It yields the protein CASSPLAGNTEAFF.

This CDR3 reads CATSDLRGRVGELFF. The CDR3 DNA sequence: TGTGCCACCAGTGATTTGAGGGGGAGGGTCGGGGAGCTGTTTTTT. V and J are TRBV24-1 and TRBJ2-2; perhaps TRBD2 as D (7 bases). CDR3 size: 15 residues. V lost 0 bases to trimming and J lost 7 bases, with 11 bases between them. Germline CDR1 reads KGHDR; CDR2 reads SFDVKD.

The V gene is TRBV18, the J gene TRBJ2-4; 8 bases fit TRBD1. CDR3 length equals 15 residues. J gave up 9 bases and V 2 bases, and 9 bases lay outside the gene matches. Germline V gene sequence: CDR1 KGHSH, CDR2 LQKENI. The DNA for the CDR3 is TGTGCCAGCTCACCAGACAGGGGAACGAAGGGCATTCAGTACTTC. Its translation is CASSPDRGTKGIQYF. The full variable domain, in which reference TRBV18 and TRBJ2-4 provide the parts outside the CDR3, is NAGVMQNPRHLVRRRGQEARLRCSPMKGHSHVYWYRQLPEEGLKFMVYLQKENIIDESGMPKERFSAEFPKEGPSILRIQQVVRGDSAAYFCASSPDRGTKGIQYFGAGTRLSVL.